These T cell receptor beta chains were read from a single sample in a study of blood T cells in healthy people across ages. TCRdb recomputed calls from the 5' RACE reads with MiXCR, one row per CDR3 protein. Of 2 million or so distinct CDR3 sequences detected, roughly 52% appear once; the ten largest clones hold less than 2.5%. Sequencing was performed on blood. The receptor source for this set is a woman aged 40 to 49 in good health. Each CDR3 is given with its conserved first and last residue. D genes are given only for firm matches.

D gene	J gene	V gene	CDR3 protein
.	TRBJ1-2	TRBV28	CAGSNEGWRGYTF
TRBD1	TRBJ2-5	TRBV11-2	CASSPLWGQGKEQYF
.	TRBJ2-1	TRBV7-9	CASGWLARGNEQFF
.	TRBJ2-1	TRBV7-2	CASRDFNNEQFF
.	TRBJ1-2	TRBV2	CASRAIAGLGYGYTF
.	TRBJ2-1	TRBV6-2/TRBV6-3	CASSYGLLGEQFF
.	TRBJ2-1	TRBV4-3	CASSLHYNEQFF
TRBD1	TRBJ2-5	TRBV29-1	CSVVYGTGFTETQYF
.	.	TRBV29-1	CSVRWSVQNIQYF
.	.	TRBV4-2	CASSQGQVFAYEQYF
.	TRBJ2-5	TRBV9	CASSFSTGRESQYF
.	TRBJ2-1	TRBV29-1	CSVEDSQTYEQFF
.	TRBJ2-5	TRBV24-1	CATSDRVETQYF
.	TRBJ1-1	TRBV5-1	CASSDDLGTEAFF
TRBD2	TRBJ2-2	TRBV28	CASSLLLKAGLPGELFF
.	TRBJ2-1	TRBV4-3	CASSQDLRDNEQFF
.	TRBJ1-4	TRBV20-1	CSAREGFRGEKLFF
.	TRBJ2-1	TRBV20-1	CSASSNEQFF
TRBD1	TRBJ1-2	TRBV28	CASSTGGTVSNYGYTF
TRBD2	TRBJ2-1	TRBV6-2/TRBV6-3	CASSYELRRTRAGNEQFF
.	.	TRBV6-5	CASSYGLKNIQYF
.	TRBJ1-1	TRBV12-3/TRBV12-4	CASSPRRGSNTEAFF
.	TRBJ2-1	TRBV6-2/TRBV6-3	CASITPYNEQFF